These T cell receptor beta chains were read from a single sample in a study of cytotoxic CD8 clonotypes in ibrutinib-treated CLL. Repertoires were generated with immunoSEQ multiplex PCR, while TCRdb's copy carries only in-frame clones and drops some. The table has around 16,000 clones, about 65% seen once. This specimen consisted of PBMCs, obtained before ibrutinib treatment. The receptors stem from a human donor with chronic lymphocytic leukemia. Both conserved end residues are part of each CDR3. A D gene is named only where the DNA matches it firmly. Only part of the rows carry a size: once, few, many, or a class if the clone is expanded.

CDR3 protein: CASSNDYTEAFF
CDR3 DNA: TGTGCCAGTAGTAATGACTACACTGAAGCTTTCTTT
clone size: few
V gene: TRBV19
D gene: .
J gene: TRBJ1-1

CDR3 protein: CAWSADRATSLSNQPQHF
CDR3 DNA: TGTGCCTGGAGTGCGGACAGGGCAACGTCCCTTAGCAATCAGCCCCAGCATTTT
clone size: .
V gene: TRBV30
D gene: TRBD1
J gene: TRBJ1-5

CDR3 protein: CASSYLGGELFF
CDR3 DNA: TGTGCCAGCAGCTACCTTGGGGGGGAGCTGTTTTTT
clone size: .
V gene: TRBV5-6
D gene: .
J gene: TRBJ2-2

CDR3 protein: CASSYPGHPSQREQFF
CDR3 DNA: TGTGCCAGCAGCTACCCGGGACATCCTTCTCAAAGGGAGCAGTTCTTC
clone size: .
V gene: TRBV7-8
D gene: .
J gene: TRBJ2-1

CDR3 protein: CASSARQGVREGDTEAFF
CDR3 DNA: TGTGCCAGCAGCGCTAGACAGGGGGTACGAGAAGGGGACACTGAAGCTTTCTTT
clone size: .
V gene: TRBV25-1
D gene: TRBD1
J gene: TRBJ1-1

CDR3 protein: CASSESQGKYNSPLHF
CDR3 DNA: TGCGCCAGCAGTGAGTCGCAGGGCAAATACAATTCACCCCTCCACTTT
clone size: few
V gene: TRBV10-2
D gene: .
J gene: TRBJ1-6

CDR3 protein: CASSPSTGPYEQYF
CDR3 DNA: TGTGCCAGCAGTCCATCGACAGGGCCCTACGAGCAGTACTTC
clone size: .
V gene: TRBV6-5
D gene: TRBD1
J gene: TRBJ2-7

CDR3 protein: CASSRDLDRETQYF
CDR3 DNA: TGTGCCAGCAGCCGGGACCTCGACCGGGAGACCCAGTACTTC
clone size: .
V gene: TRBV5-5
D gene: .
J gene: TRBJ2-5

CDR3 protein: CASSSPSGAYTDTQYF
CDR3 DNA: TGTGCCAGCAGCTCCCCGTCTGGGGCCTACACAGATACGCAGTATTTT
clone size: medium-sized
V gene: TRBV7-9
D gene: .
J gene: TRBJ2-3

CDR3 protein: CASSLYNTEAFF
CDR3 DNA: TGTGCCAGCAGCTTGTATAACACTGAAGCTTTCTTT
clone size: .
V gene: TRBV5-4
D gene: .
J gene: TRBJ1-1

CDR3 protein: CATSRDRGNEQYF
CDR3 DNA: TGTGCCACCAGCAGGGACAGGGGCAACGAGCAGTACTTC
clone size: large
V gene: TRBV15
D gene: TRBD1
J gene: TRBJ2-7

CDR3 protein: CASSEGEFYEQYF
CDR3 DNA: TGTGCCAGCAGTGAAGGGGAGTTCTACGAGCAGTACTTC
clone size: .
V gene: TRBV6-4
D gene: .
J gene: TRBJ2-7

CDR3 protein: CASRGGGTYEQYF
CDR3 DNA: TGTGCCAGCAGGGGGGGCGGGACTTACGAGCAGTACTTC
clone size: .
V gene: TRBV6-6
D gene: .
J gene: TRBJ2-7

CDR3 protein: CASSPGNNQPQHF
CDR3 DNA: TGTGCCAGCAGCCCCGGAAACAATCAGCCCCAGCATTTT
clone size: few
V gene: TRBV25-1
D gene: .
J gene: TRBJ1-5

CDR3 protein: CASRRLAGPTNEQFF
CDR3 DNA: TGCGCCAGCAGGAGACTAGCGGGACCTACCAATGAGCAGTTCTTC
clone size: .
V gene: TRBV4-1
D gene: TRBD2
J gene: TRBJ2-1

CDR3 protein: CASSYSRTGWSGELFF
CDR3 DNA: TGTGCCAGCAGTTACTCACGGACAGGGTGGTCCGGGGAGCTGTTTTTT
clone size: .
V gene: TRBV6-5
D gene: TRBD1
J gene: TRBJ2-2